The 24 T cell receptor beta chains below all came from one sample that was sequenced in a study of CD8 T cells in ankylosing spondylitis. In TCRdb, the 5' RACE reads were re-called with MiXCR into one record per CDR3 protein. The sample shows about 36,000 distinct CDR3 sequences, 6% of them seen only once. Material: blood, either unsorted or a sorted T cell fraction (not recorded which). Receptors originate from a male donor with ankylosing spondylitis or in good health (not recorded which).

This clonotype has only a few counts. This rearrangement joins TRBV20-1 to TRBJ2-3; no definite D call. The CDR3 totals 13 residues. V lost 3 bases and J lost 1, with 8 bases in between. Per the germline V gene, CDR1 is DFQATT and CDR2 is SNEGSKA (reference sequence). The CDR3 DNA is TGCAGTGCTAGTCTTGGAGGCACAGATACGCAGTATTTT. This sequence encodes CSASLGGTDTQYF.

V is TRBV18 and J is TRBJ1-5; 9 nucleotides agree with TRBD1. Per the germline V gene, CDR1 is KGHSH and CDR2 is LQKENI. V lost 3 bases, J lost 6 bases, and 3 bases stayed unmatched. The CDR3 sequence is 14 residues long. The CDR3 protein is CASSPGQGSQPQHF. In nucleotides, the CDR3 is TGTGCCAGCTCACCGGGACAGGGTTCTCAGCCCCAGCATTTT.

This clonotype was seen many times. Written as DNA, the CDR3 is TGTGCCAGCAGCAGACGGAACACTGAAGCTTTCTTT. This encodes CASSRRNTEAFF. The V and J genes are TRBV2 and TRBJ1-1, with D unresolved. CDR1 is SNHLY, CDR2 FYNNEI, per germline. This CDR3 is 12 amino acids long. V was clipped by 6 bases and J by 1 base, with 6 bases between them.

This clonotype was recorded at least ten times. In nucleotides, the CDR3 is TGCAGTGCTAGAGTTCCCGGTAGCGGCGACACCGGGGAGCTGTTTTTT. Translating gives CSARVPGSGDTGELFF. The V call is TRBV20-1, the J call TRBJ2-2; possibly TRBD2 for D (6 bases). Germline assignment: CDR1 DFQATT and CDR2 SNEGSKA (reference sequence). This CDR3 is 16 amino acids long. Trimming left V 1 base short and J 3 bases short, with 15 bases between.

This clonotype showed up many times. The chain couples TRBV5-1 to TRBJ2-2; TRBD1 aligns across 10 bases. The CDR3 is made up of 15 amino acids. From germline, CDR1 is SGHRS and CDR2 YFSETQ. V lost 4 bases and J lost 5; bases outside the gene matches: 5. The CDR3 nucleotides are TGCGCCAGCAGCCGCGGACAGGGGGTGACCGGGGAGCTGTTTTTT. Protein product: CASSRGQGVTGELFF.

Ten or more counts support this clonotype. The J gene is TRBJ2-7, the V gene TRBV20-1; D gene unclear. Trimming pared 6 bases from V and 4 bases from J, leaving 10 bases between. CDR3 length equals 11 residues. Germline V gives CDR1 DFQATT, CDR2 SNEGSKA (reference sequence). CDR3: CSAPDPYEQYF. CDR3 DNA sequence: TGCAGTGCCCCAGACCCATACGAGCAGTACTTC.

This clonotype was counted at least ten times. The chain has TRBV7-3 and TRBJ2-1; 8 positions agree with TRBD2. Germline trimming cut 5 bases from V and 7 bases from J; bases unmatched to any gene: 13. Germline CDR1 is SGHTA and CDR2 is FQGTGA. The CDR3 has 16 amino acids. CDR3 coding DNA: TGTGCCAGCAGCCGTAACCGAGCGGGGGCCCTGAATGAGCAGTTCTTC. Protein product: CASSRNRAGALNEQFF. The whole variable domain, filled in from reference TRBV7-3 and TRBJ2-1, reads GAGVSQTPSNKVTEKGKYVELRCDPISGHTALYWYRQSLGQGPEFLIYFQGTGAADDSGLPNDRFFAVRPEGSVSTLKIQRTERGDSAVYLCASSRNRAGALNEQFFGPGTRLTVL.

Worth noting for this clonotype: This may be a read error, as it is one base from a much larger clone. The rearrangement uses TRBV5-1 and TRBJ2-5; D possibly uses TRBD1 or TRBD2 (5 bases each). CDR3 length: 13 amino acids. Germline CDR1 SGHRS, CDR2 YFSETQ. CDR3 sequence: CASSSRGGEAQYF. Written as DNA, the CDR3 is TGCGCCAGCAGCTCCCGGGGCGGAGAGGCCCAGTACTTC.

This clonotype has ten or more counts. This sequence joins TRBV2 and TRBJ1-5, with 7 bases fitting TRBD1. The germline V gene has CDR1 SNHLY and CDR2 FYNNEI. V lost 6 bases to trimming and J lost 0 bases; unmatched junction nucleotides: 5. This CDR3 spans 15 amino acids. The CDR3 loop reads CASRDRRGSNQPQHF. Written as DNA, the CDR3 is TGTGCCAGCAGGGACAGGCGGGGTAGCAATCAGCCCCAGCATTTT.

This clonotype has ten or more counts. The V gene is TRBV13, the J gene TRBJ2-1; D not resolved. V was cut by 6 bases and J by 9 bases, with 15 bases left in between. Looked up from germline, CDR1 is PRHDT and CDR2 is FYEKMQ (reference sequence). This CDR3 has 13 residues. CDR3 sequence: CASRGLRFGEQFF. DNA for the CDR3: TGTGCCAGCAGAGGGTTAAGGTTCGGTGAGCAGTTCTTC.

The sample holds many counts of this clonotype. The CDR3 loop reads CASSPTRGRGRNEQFF. Here the CDR3 DNA reads TGTGCCAGCAGCCCTACACGGGGGCGGGGGAGGAATGAGCAGTTCTTC. The V call is TRBV7-9, the J call TRBJ2-1; possible D gene TRBD2, 7 bases. This CDR3 has 16 residues. V was pared by 5 bases and J by 7 bases, with 21 bases between. Germline CDR1 reads SEHNR; CDR2 reads FQNEAQ (reference sequence).

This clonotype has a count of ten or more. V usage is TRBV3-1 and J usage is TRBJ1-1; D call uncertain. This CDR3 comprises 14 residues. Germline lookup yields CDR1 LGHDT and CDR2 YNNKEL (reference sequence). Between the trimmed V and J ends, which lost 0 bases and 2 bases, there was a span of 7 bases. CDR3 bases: TGTGCCAGCAGCCAAGACCCATACAACACTGAAGCTTTCTTT. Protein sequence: CASSQDPYNTEAFF.

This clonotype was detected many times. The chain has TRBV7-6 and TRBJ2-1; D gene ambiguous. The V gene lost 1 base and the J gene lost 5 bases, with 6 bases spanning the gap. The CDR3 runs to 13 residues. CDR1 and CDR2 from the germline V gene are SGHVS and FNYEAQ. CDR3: CASSLGYDNEQFF. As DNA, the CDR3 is TGTGCCAGCAGCTTAGGGTACGACAATGAGCAGTTCTTC.

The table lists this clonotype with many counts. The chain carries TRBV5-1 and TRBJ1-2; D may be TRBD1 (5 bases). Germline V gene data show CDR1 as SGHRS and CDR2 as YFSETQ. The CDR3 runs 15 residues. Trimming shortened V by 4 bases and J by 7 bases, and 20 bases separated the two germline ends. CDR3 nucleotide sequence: TGCGCCAGCAGCCCGGGGTCTGCCAGGGATGGTGGCTACACCTTC. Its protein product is CASSPGSARDGGYTF.

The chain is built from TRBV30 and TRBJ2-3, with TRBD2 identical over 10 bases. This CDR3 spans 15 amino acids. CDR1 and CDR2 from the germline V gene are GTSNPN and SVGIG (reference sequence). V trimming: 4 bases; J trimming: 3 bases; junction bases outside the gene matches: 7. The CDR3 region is CAWISGLALTDTQYF. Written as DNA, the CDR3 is TGTGCCTGGATATCGGGACTAGCGTTAACAGATACGCAGTATTTT.

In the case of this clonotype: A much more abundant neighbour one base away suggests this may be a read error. CDR3 nucleotide sequence: TGTGCCACGACAGGGCCCTATGGCCACACCTTC. Encoded protein: CATTGPYGHTF. The V gene is TRBV27, the J gene TRBJ1-2; 7 positions match TRBD1. Germline CDR1 is MNHEY and CDR2 is SMNVEV (reference sequence). The CDR3 spans 11 residues.

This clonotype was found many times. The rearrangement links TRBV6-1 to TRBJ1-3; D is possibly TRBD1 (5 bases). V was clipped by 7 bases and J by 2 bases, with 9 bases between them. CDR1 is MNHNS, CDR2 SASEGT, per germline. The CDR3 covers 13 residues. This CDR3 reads CASTRGTGNTIYF. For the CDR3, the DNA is TGTGCCAGCACCCGGGGCACTGGAAACACCATATATTTT.

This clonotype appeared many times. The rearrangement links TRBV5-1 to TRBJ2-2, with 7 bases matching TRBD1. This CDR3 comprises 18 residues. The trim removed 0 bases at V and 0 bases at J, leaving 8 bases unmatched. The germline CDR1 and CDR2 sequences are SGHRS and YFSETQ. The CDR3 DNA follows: TGCGCCAGCAGCTTGGCCCACCGACAGGGCTCGAACACCGGGGAGCTGTTTTTT. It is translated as CASSLAHRQGSNTGELFF.

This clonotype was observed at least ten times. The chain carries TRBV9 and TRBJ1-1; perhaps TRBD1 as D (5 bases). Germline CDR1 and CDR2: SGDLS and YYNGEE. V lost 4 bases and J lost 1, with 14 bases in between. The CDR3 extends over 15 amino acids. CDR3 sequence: CASSHGAASNTEAFF. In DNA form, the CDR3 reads TGTGCCAGCAGCCACGGGGCAGCCTCGAACACTGAAGCTTTCTTT.

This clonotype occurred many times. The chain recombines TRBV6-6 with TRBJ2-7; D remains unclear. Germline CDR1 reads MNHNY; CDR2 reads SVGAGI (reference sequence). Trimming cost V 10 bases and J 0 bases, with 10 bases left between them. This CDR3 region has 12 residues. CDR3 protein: CATRTSSYEQYF. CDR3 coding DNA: TGTGCCACCAGGACGAGCTCCTACGAGCAGTACTTC.

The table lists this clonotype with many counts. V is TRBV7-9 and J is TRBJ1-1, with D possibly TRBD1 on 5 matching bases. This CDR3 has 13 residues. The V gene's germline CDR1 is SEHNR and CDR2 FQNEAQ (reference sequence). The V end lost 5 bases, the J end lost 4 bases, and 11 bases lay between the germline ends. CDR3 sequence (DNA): TGTGCCAGCAGCCCGGGGGGGGGCACTGAAGCTTTCTTT. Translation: CASSPGGGTEAFF.

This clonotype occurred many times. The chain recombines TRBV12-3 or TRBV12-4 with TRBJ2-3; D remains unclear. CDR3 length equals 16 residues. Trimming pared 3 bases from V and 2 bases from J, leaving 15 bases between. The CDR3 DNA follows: TGTGCCAGCAGTTTTCGAGAGTATGGGCCCACAGATACGCAGTATTTT. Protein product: CASSFREYGPTDTQYF.

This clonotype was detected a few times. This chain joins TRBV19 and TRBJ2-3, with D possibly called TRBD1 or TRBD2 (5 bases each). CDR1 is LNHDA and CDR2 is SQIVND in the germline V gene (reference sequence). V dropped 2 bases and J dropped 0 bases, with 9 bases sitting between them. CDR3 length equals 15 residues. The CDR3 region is CASSISRGSTDTQYF. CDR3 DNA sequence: TGTGCCAGTAGTATATCTCGGGGCAGCACAGATACGCAGTATTTT.

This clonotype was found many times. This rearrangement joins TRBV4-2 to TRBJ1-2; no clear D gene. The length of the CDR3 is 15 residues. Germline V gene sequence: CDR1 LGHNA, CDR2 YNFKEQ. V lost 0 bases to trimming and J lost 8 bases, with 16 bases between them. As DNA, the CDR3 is TGTGCCAGCAGCCAAGATCAAATCTGGAGATACGGCTACACCTTC. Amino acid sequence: CASSQDQIWRYGYTF.